The 32 T cell receptor beta chains given below trace back to one sample, sequenced in a study of beta chain features in type 1 diabetes. Study results and caveats: Significant though moderate, a shortening of TCRB CDR3s appeared in all four CD4+ subsets of Type 1 diabetes patients.

TCRB transcripts that were expressed got sequenced, as all of the isolated RNA had been reverse transcribed. TCRdb's table, derived via immunoSEQ multiplex PCR, lists solely in-frame clones and lacks some. This sample has some 350,000 clones, with roughly 9.8% found just once. These receptors are not linked to any known antigen. Material: central memory CD4+ T cells from blood. The receptors stem from a man between 25 and 39 years old with type 1 diabetes.

In its sample, this clone was seen a few times. The chain employs TRBV6-5 and TRBJ1-6; 7 nucleotides match TRBD1. V was pared by 2 bases and J by 5 bases, with 6 bases of the junction left unmatched. Germline-derived CDR1 and CDR2 are MNHEY and SVGAGI. The CDR3 runs 16 residues. The CDR3 DNA reads TGTGCCAGCAGTTACGCCACAGGGGTAGATAATTCACCCCTCCACTTT. This encodes CASSYATGVDNSPLHF.

This clone showed up just a few times. The chain joins TRBV30 to TRBJ1-5, with D perhaps TRBD1 (6 bases). The CDR3 runs 11 residues. Germline lookup yields CDR1 GTSNPN and CDR2 SVGIG (reference sequence). V was pared by 2 bases and J by 8 bases, with 7 bases between. The CDR3 here is CAWSTGKPQHF. The DNA for the CDR3 is TGTGCCTGGAGTACAGGGAAGCCCCAGCATTTT.

This clone has ten or more counts. The chain links TRBV4-1 to TRBJ2-7; 8 bases map to TRBD1. Germline V lookup: CDR1 MGHRA, CDR2 YSYEKL. The CDR3 totals 14 residues. V was clipped by 6 bases and J by 8 bases; unmatched bases: 12. The CDR3 spells CASSPGQGGIQQYF. The CDR3 DNA reads TGCGCCAGCAGTCCCGGACAGGGCGGTATCCAGCAGTACTTC.

This clone was seen at least ten times. The chain is built from TRBV6-5 and TRBJ2-2; 9 nucleotides line up with TRBD2. V shed 6 bases, J shed 7 bases, and the junction held 9 bases outside the gene matches. The germline V gene encodes CDR1 MNHEY and CDR2 SVGAGI. This CDR3 is built from 15 residues. The CDR3 DNA is TGTGCCAGCAGCGCTAGCGGGATTACTGGCGGGGAGCTGTTTTTT. Translated, it gives CASSASGITGGELFF.

This clone appeared many times. The chain uses TRBV7-2 and TRBJ2-3; D ambiguous. The CDR3 loop spans 16 amino acids. The germline gives CDR1 SGHTA, CDR2 FQGNSA. V was pared by 5 bases and J by 0 bases, with 15 bases between. The CDR3 loop reads CASSLNQPGSTDTQYF. CDR3 coding DNA: TGTGCCAGCAGCCTAAATCAGCCCGGTAGCACAGATACGCAGTATTTT.

The gene calls are TRBV9 and TRBJ2-3, with 14 positions matching TRBD2. V was pared by 2 bases and J by 6 bases, with 5 bases of the junction left unmatched. From germline, CDR1 is SGDLS and CDR2 YYNGEE. The CDR3 sequence is 16 residues long. CDR3 sequence (DNA): TGTGCCAGCAGCGTGGGACTAGCGGGAGCGGTCGATACGCAGTATTTT. Protein: CASSVGLAGAVDTQYF.

In this sample, this clone turned up many times. The V call is TRBV28, the J call TRBJ2-6; TRBD1 is a possible D gene (6 bases). Trimming removed 1 base from V and 3 bases from J, with 10 bases in between. The CDR3 consists of 16 residues. Germline V gene data show CDR1 as MDHEN and CDR2 as SYDVKM. In DNA form, the CDR3 reads TGTGCCAGCAGTTTATTTACAGGGTATGGGGCCAACGTCCTGACTTTC. Amino acids: CASSLFTGYGANVLTF.

This clone was picked up many times. The rearrangement joins TRBV23-1 to TRBJ1-5; D may be TRBD1 (5 bases). Being an ORF, TRBV23-1 has a function that is uncertain. V dropped 3 bases and J dropped 4 bases, with 13 bases sitting between them. This CDR3 spans 15 amino acids. CDR3 protein: CASSQGREENQPQHF. The CDR3, as DNA: TGCGCCAGCAGTCAGGGCAGGGAGGAGAATCAGCCCCAGCATTTT.

Regarding this clone: Other DNA sequences in this specimen translate into the identical CDR3. The gene calls are TRBV5-1 and TRBJ2-7; TRBD1 aligns across 7 bases. V gave up 0 bases and J gave up 6 bases; unmatched junction bases: 3. This CDR3 region has 13 residues. Germline V gene sequence: CDR1 SGHRS, CDR2 YFSETQ. Here the CDR3 reads CASSLGQGSEQYF. CDR3 DNA: TGCGCCAGCAGCTTGGGACAGGGTTCCGAGCAGTACTTC.

For this clone: This may be a read error, as it is one base from a much larger clone. The J gene is TRBJ2-2, the V gene TRBV2; no clear D gene. Germline loops: CDR1 SNHLY, CDR2 FYNNEI. The CDR3 loop spans 12 amino acids. Deletions cut 0 bases from V and 6 bases from J, with 2 bases between. CDR3 nucleotide sequence: TGTGCCAGCAGTGAAGCACCCGGGGAGCTGTTTTTT. Its translation: CASSEAPGELFF. The whole variable domain, filled in from reference TRBV2 and TRBJ2-2, reads EPEVTQTPSHQVTQMGQEVILRCVPISNHLYFYWYRQILGQKVEFLVSFYNNEISEKSEIFDDQFSVERPDGSNFTLKIRSTKLEDSAMYFCASSEAPGELFFGEGSRLTVL.

This clone was observed a handful of times. This chain links TRBV7-2 with TRBJ1-3; 7 bases are a match to TRBD1. Germline trimming cut 4 bases from V and 0 bases from J; bases unmatched to any gene: 6. This CDR3 has 16 residues. Germline CDR1 reads SGHTA; CDR2 reads FQGNSA. DNA for the CDR3: TGTGCCAGCAGCTCGGGACAGAGCCTCTCTGGAAACACCATATATTTT. Protein: CASSSGQSLSGNTIYF.

V and J are TRBV7-2 and TRBJ2-2; D unclear. V dropped 2 bases and J dropped 1 base, with 5 bases sitting between them. This CDR3 is 14 amino acids long. Germline loops: CDR1 SGHTA, CDR2 FQGNSA. The DNA of the CDR3 is TGTGCCAGCAGCTTATGGTGGAACACCGGGGAGCTGTTTTTT. As protein: CASSLWWNTGELFF. Together with reference TRBV7-2 and TRBJ2-2, the CDR3 gives the full variable domain: GAGVSQSPSNKVTEKGKDVELRCDPISGHTALYWYRQSLGQGLEFLIYFQGNSAPDKSGLPSDRFSAERTGGSVSTLTIQRTQQEDSAVYLCASSLWWNTGELFFGEGSRLTVL.

This clone has only a few counts. V and J are TRBV5-1 and TRBJ2-5; 10 nucleotides line up with TRBD2. The V and J ends lost 4 bases and 3 bases, in that order; junction bases with no gene match: 6. Germline loops: CDR1 SGHRS, CDR2 YFSETQ. The CDR3 contains 15 residues. The CDR3 sequence is CASSSLTSGEETQYF. CDR3 coding DNA: TGCGCCAGCAGCAGTTTAACTAGCGGGGAAGAGACCCAGTACTTC.

V usage is TRBV2 and J usage is TRBJ1-5, with a possible D match to TRBD1 (5 bases). The V gene's germline CDR1 is SNHLY and CDR2 FYNNEI. V lost 4 bases and J 2 bases, leaving 9 bases between the germline ends. The CDR3 runs to 14 residues. CDR3 region: CASSAWDGNQPQHF. DNA for the CDR3: TGTGCCAGCAGTGCCTGGGACGGCAATCAGCCCCAGCATTTT.

This clone has only a few counts. The CDR3 loop reads CASSRLAGLLGAQYF. For the CDR3, the DNA is TGCGCCAGCTCTAGACTAGCGGGGCTCTTGGGGGCGCAGTATTTT. The chain has TRBV4-1 and TRBJ2-3; 11 nucleotides match TRBD2. V lost 8 bases, J lost 10 bases, and 14 bases stayed unmatched. The CDR3 runs 15 residues. Germline V gene lookup returns CDR1 MGHRA and CDR2 YSYEKL.

The chain uses TRBV29-1 and TRBJ2-3, with TRBD2 matching 10 bases. From germline, CDR1 is SQVTM and CDR2 ANQGSEA. This CDR3 has 14 residues. V was clipped by 4 bases and J by 2 bases; unmatched bases: 3. CDR3 nucleotides: TGCAGCGTTGCTAGCGGGAGTCCCACAGATACGCAGTATTTT. Protein product: CSVASGSPTDTQYF.

Points on this clone: A far larger clone is a single base away, which makes a read error likely. This chain joins TRBV30 and TRBJ1-2, with 7 bases identical to TRBD1. J gave up 12 bases and V 4 bases, and 20 bases lay outside the gene matches. Germline V CDR1 and CDR2: GTSNPN, SVGIG (reference sequence). This CDR3 is built from 15 residues. The CDR3 here is CAWKRDRALRRGHTF. The CDR3 DNA follows: TGTGCCTGGAAGCGTGACAGGGCTCTAAGGCGAGGCCACACCTTC.

This clone was counted a few times. This chain's CDR3 is CASSSQGQGGTDTQYF. Here the CDR3 DNA reads TGCGCCAGCAGCTCTCAAGGACAGGGGGGCACAGATACGCAGTATTTT. The J gene is TRBJ2-3, the V gene TRBV5-1; 10 bases align to TRBD1. The CDR3 extends over 16 amino acids. J lost 1 base, V lost 3 bases, and 5 bases had no gene match. Germline V lookup: CDR1 SGHRS, CDR2 YFSETQ.

This clone was counted only a few times. The chain employs TRBV6-6 and TRBJ2-1, with no clear D. V lost 6 bases, J lost 10 bases, and 13 bases lay in between. The CDR3 is 12 residues long. CDR1 and CDR2 (germline): MNHNY, SVGAGI (reference sequence). The CDR3 region has the DNA TGTGCCAGCAGAAATCCGGGCGAGGAGCAGTTCTTC. The encoded protein is CASRNPGEEQFF.

The chain recombines TRBV6-1 with TRBJ2-1; 8 bases line up with TRBD1. Losses at the gene ends were 6 bases for V and 2 bases for J; bases not matched to a gene: 6. CDR1 and CDR2 from the germline V gene are MNHNS and SASEGT. The CDR3 runs to 15 residues. As DNA, the CDR3 is TGTGCCAGCAGCACCGGGACAGGTCCCTACAATGAGCAGTTCTTC. Residues: CASSTGTGPYNEQFF.

This clone was recorded a few times. V gene TRBV18 combines with J gene TRBJ1-4; D gene unclear. The CDR3 sequence is 16 residues long. Deletions cut 2 bases from V and 4 bases from J, with 14 bases between. The V gene's germline CDR1 is KGHSH and CDR2 LQKENI. Here the CDR3 reads CASSPSYSRINEKLFF. CDR3 nucleotide sequence: TGTGCCAGCTCACCATCGTACAGCCGGATTAATGAAAAACTGTTTTTT.

The chain carries TRBV6-5 and TRBJ2-3; the D gene is possibly TRBD2 (5 bases). Deletions cut 4 bases from V and 9 bases from J, with 8 bases between. Germline-derived CDR1 and CDR2 are MNHEY and SVGAGI. The CDR3 has 11 amino acids. The CDR3 DNA reads as TGTGCCAGCAGTTTACTAGGAACGCAGTATTTT. Amino acids: CASSLLGTQYF.

The chain recombines TRBV19 with TRBJ2-2, with D perhaps TRBD1 or TRBD2 (7 bases each). The CDR3 consists of 16 residues. CDR1 is LNHDA and CDR2 is SQIVND in the germline V gene (reference sequence). With 9 bases removed from V and 3 bases from J, the gap between germline ends came to 20 bases. This chain's CDR3 is CASTAQAGGDTGELFF. DNA for the CDR3: TGTGCCAGCACCGCCCAGGCAGGGGGGGACACCGGGGAGCTGTTTTTT.

This clone appeared a few times. This rearrangement joins TRBV6-6 to TRBJ1-1; D call uncertain. CDR1 MNHNY and CDR2 SVGAGI come from the germline V gene (reference sequence). The CDR3 contains 14 residues. The V end was cut by 5 bases, the J end by 6 bases, with 16 bases between. DNA for the CDR3: TGTGCCAGCAGTCCGAGGAACCTGGGGTCTGAAGCTTTCTTT. Translating it yields CASSPRNLGSEAFF.

The V gene is TRBV29-1, the J gene TRBJ1-2; maybe TRBD1 (5 bases). This CDR3 is built from 14 residues. Trimming took 3 bases from V and 3 from J, leaving 14 bases between them. Germline values: CDR1 SQVTM, CDR2 ANQGSEA. This CDR3 is CSVDGRGGHYGYTF. In DNA form, the CDR3 reads TGCAGCGTTGATGGGAGGGGAGGGCACTATGGCTACACCTTC.

The CDR3 region has the DNA TGCAGCGTTGAGGGACGGAGCACAGATACGCAGTATTTT. Translated: CSVEGRSTDTQYF. The chain has TRBV29-1 and TRBJ2-3; the D call may be TRBD1 or TRBD2 (5 bases each). The germline gives CDR1 SQVTM, CDR2 ANQGSEA. There are 13 residues in the CDR3. V lost 3 bases to trimming and J lost 0 bases, with 7 bases between them.

This clone was seen a few times. The chain recombines TRBV5-1 with TRBJ2-3; tentatively, D is TRBD1 or TRBD2 (5 bases each). The CDR3 extends over 15 amino acids. V dropped 5 bases and J dropped 0 bases, with 13 bases sitting between them. From germline, CDR1 is SGHRS and CDR2 YFSETQ. Written as DNA, the CDR3 is TGCGCCAGCAGGAGGGACGGAACTAGCACAGATACGCAGTATTTT. Protein: CASRRDGTSTDTQYF.

The table lists this clone with many counts. The V gene is TRBV28, the J gene TRBJ2-4; TRBD2 matches at 16 bases. The trim removed 8 bases at V and 7 bases at J, leaving 5 bases unmatched. Germline V gene lookup returns CDR1 MDHEN and CDR2 SYDVKM. CDR3 size: 15 residues. CDR3 sequence reads: CASLTGLAGGNIQYF. The CDR3 DNA reads as TGTGCCAGCCTAACGGGACTAGCGGGAGGGAACATTCAGTACTTC.

This clone was observed a handful of times. The gene calls are TRBV7-2 and TRBJ1-1; maybe TRBD1 (5 bases). Germline-derived CDR1 and CDR2 are SGHTA and FQGNSA. The V gene lost 4 bases and the J gene lost 0 bases, with 15 bases spanning the gap. This CDR3 is 16 amino acids long. The CDR3: CASSSSPGLLNTEAFF. The CDR3, as DNA: TGTGCCAGCAGCTCTAGCCCGGGACTCCTGAACACTGAAGCTTTCTTT.

The chain employs TRBV20-1 and TRBJ2-5; the D is unclear. Looked up from germline, CDR1 is DFQATT and CDR2 is SNEGSKA (reference sequence). The CDR3 is 10 amino acids. V shed 4 bases and J shed 5 bases, with 5 bases lying between them. The CDR3 coding sequence is TGCAGTGCTACTTGGGAGACCCAGTACTTC. This gives the protein CSATWETQYF.

This clone was found a few times. The chain employs TRBV7-2 and TRBJ2-5; the match to TRBD2 covers 10 bases. This CDR3 spans 14 amino acids. Germline loops: CDR1 SGHTA, CDR2 FQGNSA. V trimming: 5 bases; J trimming: 2 bases; junction bases outside the gene matches: 2. CDR3 DNA sequence: TGTGCCAGCAGCCCGGGACTAGCGCAAGAGACCCAGTACTTC. As protein: CASSPGLAQETQYF.

With respect to this clone: Without the conserved terminal phenylalanine or tryptophan, this CDR3 likely stems from a read error. The DNA is omitted, as the CDR3 cannot be located on it reliably, and the CDR3 follows TCRdb's listing. This chain uses TRBV5-6 with TRBJ1-1; no DNA check was done on the table's D call, TRBD1. Looked up from germline, CDR1 is SGHDT and CDR2 is YYEEEE. Ends included, the CDR3 has 10 residues. The CDR3: CASSFVGAHN.